The clone carrying this TCR beta chain was counted once. As yet, its antigen is unknown. The V gene end was trimmed by 6 bases and the J gene end by 5 bases; junction bases not matched to a gene: 5. Germline V gene lookup returns CDR1 MNHNS and CDR2 SASEGT. The CDR3 loop spans 13 amino acids. The data were obtained in a study of graft-versus-host responses after intestinal transplantation. On the study more broadly: All recipients were transplanted with multivisceral, liver-intestinal, or isolated intestinal grafts. Anti-thymocyte globulin induction, then tacrolimus and steroids for around 3 years, went to all recipients. Study-wide findings and caveats: GvH clones surfaced in recipient marrow, some emerging earlier in ileum or blood.

TCRdb's copy holds only in-frame clones and misses some; the assay was immunoSEQ multiplex PCR. The sample has about 69,000 clones; about nine tenths are singletons. The chain links TRBV6-1 to TRBJ2-7; 9 positions agree with TRBD2. The material sequenced was bone marrow, taken approximately 100 weeks after intestinal transplantation. This clonotype was obtained from a human patient who received an intestinal transplant, so some T cells may come from the graft donor. The CDR3 DNA reads as TGTGCCAGCAGCTATCTAGCGGGGAACGAGCAGTACTTC. This encodes CASSYLAGNEQYF.